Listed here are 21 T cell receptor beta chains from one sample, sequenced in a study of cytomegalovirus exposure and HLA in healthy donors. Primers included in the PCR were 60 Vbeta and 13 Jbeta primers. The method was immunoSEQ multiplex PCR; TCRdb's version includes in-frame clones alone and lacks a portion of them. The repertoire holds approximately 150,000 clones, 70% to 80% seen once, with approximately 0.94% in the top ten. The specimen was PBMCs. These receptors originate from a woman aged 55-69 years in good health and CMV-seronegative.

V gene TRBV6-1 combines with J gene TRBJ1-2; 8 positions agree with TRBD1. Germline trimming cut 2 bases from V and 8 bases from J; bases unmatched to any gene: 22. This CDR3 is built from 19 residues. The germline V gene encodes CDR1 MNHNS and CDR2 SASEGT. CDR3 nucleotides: TGTGCCAGCAGTGAACTCCCAGGACAGGGAAGTGGCATAGTGGGCGGCTACACCTTC. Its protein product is CASSELPGQGSGIVGGYTF.

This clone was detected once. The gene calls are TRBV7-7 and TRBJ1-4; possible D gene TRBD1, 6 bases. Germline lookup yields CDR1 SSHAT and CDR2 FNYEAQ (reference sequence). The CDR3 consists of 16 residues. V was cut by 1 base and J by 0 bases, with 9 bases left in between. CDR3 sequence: CASSLGGPATNEKLFF. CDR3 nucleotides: TGTGCCAGCAGCTTAGGGGGGCCAGCAACTAATGAAAAACTGTTTTTT.

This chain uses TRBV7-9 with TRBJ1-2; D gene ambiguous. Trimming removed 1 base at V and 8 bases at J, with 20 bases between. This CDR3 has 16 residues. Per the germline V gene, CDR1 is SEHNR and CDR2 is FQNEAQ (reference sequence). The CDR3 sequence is CASSLVELRRVKGYTF. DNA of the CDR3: TGTGCCAGCAGCTTAGTGGAACTGAGGAGAGTAAAAGGCTACACCTTC.

The CDR3 DNA reads as TGTGCCAGCAGGCTAGCGGGAGTTCGTTCGAACACCGGGGAGCTGTTTTTT. Its translation is CASRLAGVRSNTGELFF. This sequence joins TRBV7-3 and TRBJ2-2; 10 bases match TRBD2. Germline CDR1 reads SGHTA; CDR2 reads FQGTGA. The CDR3 totals 17 residues. J lost 0 bases, V lost 6 bases, and 7 bases had no gene match.

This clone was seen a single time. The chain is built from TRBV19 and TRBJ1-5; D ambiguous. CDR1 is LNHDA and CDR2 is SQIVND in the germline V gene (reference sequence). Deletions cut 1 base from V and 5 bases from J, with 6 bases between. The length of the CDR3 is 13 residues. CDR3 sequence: CASSIVSYQPQHF. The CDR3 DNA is TGTGCCAGTAGTATAGTGAGCTATCAGCCCCAGCATTTT.

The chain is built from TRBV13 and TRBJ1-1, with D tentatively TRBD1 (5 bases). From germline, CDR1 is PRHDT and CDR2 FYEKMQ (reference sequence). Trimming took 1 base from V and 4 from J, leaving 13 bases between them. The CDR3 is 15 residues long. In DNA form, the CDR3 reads TGTGCCAGCAGCTTAGAGGGCAGGGCCTTCACTGAAGCTTTCTTT. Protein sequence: CASSLEGRAFTEAFF.

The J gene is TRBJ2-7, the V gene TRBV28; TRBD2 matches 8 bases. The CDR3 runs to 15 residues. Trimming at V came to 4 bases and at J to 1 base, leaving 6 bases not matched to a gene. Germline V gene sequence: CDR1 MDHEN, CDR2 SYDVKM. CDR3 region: CASSSSGGLSYEQYF. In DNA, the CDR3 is TGTGCCAGCAGTTCAAGCGGGGGTCTATCCTACGAGCAGTACTTC.

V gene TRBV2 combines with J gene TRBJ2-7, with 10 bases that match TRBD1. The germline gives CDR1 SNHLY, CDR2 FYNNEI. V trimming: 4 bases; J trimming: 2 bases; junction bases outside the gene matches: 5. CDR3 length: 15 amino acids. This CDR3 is CASSGPGQGTYEQYF. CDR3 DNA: TGTGCCAGCAGTGGACCGGGACAGGGGACCTACGAGCAGTACTTC.

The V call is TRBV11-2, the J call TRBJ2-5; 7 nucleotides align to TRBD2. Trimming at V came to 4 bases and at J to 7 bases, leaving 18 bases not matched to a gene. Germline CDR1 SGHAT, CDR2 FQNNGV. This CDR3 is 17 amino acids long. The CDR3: CASSSPSLSAGVGTQYF. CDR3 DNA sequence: TGTGCCAGCAGCTCCCCTTCCCTATCGGCGGGGGTTGGGACCCAGTACTTC.

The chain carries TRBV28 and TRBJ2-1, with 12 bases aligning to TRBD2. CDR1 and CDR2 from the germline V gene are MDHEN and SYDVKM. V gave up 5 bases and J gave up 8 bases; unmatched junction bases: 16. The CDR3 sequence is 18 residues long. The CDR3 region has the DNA TGTGCCAGCAGTGGGAGAGCTAGCGGGAGGGCCCCGAGGCATGAGCAGTTCTTC. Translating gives CASSGRASGRAPRHEQFF.

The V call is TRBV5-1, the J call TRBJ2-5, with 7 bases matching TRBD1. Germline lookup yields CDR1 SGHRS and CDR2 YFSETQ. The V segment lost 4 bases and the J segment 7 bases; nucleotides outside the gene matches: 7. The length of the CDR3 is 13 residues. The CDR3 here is CASSQGGEATQYF. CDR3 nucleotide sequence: TGCGCCAGCAGCCAAGGGGGCGAGGCGACCCAGTACTTC.

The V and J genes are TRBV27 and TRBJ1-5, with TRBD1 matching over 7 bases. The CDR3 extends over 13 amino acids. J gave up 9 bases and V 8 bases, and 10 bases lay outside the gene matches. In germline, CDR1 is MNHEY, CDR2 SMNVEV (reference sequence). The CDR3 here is CASHGTVVRPQHF. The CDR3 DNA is TGTGCCAGCCACGGGACAGTTGTTAGGCCCCAGCATTTT.

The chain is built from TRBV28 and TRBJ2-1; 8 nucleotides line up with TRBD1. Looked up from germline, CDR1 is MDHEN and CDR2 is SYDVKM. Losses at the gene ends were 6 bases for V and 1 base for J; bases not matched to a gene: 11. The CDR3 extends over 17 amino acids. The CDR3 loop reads CASSRGQGGRSYNEQFF. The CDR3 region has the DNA TGTGCCAGCAGCCGAGGACAGGGAGGTAGGTCCTACAATGAGCAGTTCTTC. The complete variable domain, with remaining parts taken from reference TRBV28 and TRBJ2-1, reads DVKVTQSSRYLVKRTGEKVFLECVQDMDHENMFWYRQDPGLGLRLIYFSYDVKMKEKGDIPEGYSVSREKKERFSLILESASTNQTSMYLCASSRGQGGRSYNEQFFGPGTRLTVL.

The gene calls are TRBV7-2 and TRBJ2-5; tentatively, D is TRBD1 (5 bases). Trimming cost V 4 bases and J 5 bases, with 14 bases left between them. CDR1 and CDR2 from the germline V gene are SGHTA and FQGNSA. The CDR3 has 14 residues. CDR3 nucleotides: TGTGCCAGCAGCTACCGACAGAATAGGGAGACCCAGTACTTC. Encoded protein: CASSYRQNRETQYF.

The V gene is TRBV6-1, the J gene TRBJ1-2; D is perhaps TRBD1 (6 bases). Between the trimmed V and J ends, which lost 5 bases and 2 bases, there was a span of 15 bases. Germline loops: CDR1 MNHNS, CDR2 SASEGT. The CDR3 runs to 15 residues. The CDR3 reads CASSHRQELNYGYTF. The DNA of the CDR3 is TGTGCCAGCAGTCACCGACAGGAACTCAACTATGGCTACACCTTC.

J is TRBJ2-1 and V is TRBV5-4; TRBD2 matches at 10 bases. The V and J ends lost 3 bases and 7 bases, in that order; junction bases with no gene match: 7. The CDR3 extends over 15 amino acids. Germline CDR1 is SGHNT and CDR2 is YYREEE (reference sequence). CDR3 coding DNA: TGTGCCAGCAGCTCGCCCGGGACTAGCGTGAATGAGCAGTTCTTC. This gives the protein CASSSPGTSVNEQFF.

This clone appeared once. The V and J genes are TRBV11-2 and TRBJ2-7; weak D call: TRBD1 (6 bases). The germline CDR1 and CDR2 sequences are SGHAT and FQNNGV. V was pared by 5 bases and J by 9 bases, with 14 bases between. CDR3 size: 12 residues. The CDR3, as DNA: TGTGCCAGCAGCACCCACAGGGCTGGGCAGTACTTC. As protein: CASSTHRAGQYF.

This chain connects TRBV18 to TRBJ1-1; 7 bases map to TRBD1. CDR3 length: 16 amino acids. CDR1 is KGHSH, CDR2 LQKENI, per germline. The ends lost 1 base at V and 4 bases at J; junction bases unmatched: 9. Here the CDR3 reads CASSPLDRAVGTEAFF. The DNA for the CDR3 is TGTGCCAGCTCACCACTCGACAGGGCGGTCGGCACTGAAGCTTTCTTT.

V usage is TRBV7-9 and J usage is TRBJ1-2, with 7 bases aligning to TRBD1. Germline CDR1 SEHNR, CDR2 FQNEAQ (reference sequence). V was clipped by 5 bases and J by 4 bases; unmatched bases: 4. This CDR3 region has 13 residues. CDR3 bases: TGTGCCAGCAGCCCCCAGGGGGGCTATGGCTACACCTTC. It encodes CASSPQGGYGYTF.

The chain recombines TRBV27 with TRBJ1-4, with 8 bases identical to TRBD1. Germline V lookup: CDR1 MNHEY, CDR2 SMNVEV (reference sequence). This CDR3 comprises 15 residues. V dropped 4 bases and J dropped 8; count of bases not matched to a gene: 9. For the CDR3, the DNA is TGTGCCAGCAGTTCCCGACAGGGGACTGGCGAAAAACTGTTTTTT. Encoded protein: CASSSRQGTGEKLFF.

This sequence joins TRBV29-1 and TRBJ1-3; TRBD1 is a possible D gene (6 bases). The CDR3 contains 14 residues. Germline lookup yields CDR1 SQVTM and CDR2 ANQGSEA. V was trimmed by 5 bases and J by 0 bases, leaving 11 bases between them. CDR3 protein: CSVRQAGSGNTIYF. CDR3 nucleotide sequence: TGCAGCGTTCGACAGGCTGGCTCTGGAAACACCATATATTTT.